The 21 T cell receptor beta chains given below trace back to one sample, sequenced in a study of cytomegalovirus exposure and HLA in healthy donors. It was with 60 Vbeta and 13 Jbeta primers that the PCR ran. TCRdb's table, derived via immunoSEQ multiplex PCR, lists solely in-frame clones and lacks some. In the table there are some 130,000 clones, about four fifths of which are singletons. Sequencing was performed on PBMCs. These receptors originate from a man aged 25 to 45 in good health.

This clone was picked up a small number of times. The rearrangement uses TRBV10-2 and TRBJ2-7, with TRBD1 identical over 7 bases. The CDR3 loop spans 15 amino acids. Per germline, CDR1 WSHSY and CDR2 SAAADI. V gave up 4 bases and J gave up 3 bases; unmatched junction bases: 9. Here the CDR3 reads CASSARTGLSYEQYF. DNA of the CDR3: TGCGCCAGCAGTGCTCGGACAGGTCTAAGCTACGAGCAGTACTTC.

This clone was detected only once. This rearrangement joins TRBV5-1 to TRBJ2-1; 7 nucleotides align to TRBD1. Germline loops: CDR1 SGHRS, CDR2 YFSETQ. CDR3 length: 15 residues. V gave up 4 bases and J gave up 0 bases; unmatched junction bases: 4. Here the CDR3 reads CASSHGQDSYNEQFF. The CDR3 coding sequence is TGCGCCAGCAGCCACGGACAGGACTCCTACAATGAGCAGTTCTTC. The variable domain in full, with the rest retrieved from reference TRBV5-1 and TRBJ2-1, is KAGVTQTPRYLIKTRGQQVTLSCSPISGHRSVSWYQQTPGQGLQFLFEYFSETQRNKGNFPGRFSGRQFSNSRSEMNVSTLELGDSALYLCASSHGQDSYNEQFFGPGTRLTVL.

CDR3 nucleotide sequence: TGTGCCAGCCCCCCGCCCCAGGGGGCAGAGGGTCAGCCCCAGCATTTT. Translated: CASPPPQGAEGQPQHF. The rearrangement joins TRBV5-8 to TRBJ1-5; 8 nucleotides match TRBD1. After removal of 7 bases from V and 6 bases from J, the junction contained 15 bases not matched to a gene. This CDR3 comprises 16 residues. The germline CDR1 and CDR2 sequences are SGHTS and YDEGEE.

V gene TRBV11-2 combines with J gene TRBJ2-1, with 7 bases that match TRBD2. In germline, CDR1 is SGHAT, CDR2 FQNNGV. The CDR3 is 15 amino acids. V lost 0 bases and J lost 7; bases outside the gene matches: 6. This CDR3 reads CASSLDGGGGNEQFF. The CDR3, as DNA: TGTGCCAGCAGCTTAGACGGCGGGGGAGGGAATGAGCAGTTCTTC. Looking up the rest from reference TRBV11-2 and TRBJ2-1 gives the full variable domain: EAGVAQSPRYKIIEKRQSVAFWCNPISGHATLYWYQQILGQGPKLLIQFQNNGVVDDSQLPKDRFSAERLKGVDSTLKIQPAKLEDSAVYLCASSLDGGGGNEQFFGPGTRLTVL.

The chain couples TRBV5-1 to TRBJ2-3, with 8 bases fitting TRBD1. CDR3 size: 17 residues. Germline V gene lookup returns CDR1 SGHRS and CDR2 YFSETQ. J was trimmed by 6 bases and V by 4 bases; bases with no gene match: 16. The CDR3 region is CASSPSSGQGLSDTQYF. The CDR3 DNA is TGCGCCAGCAGCCCCTCGTCCGGACAGGGTCTGAGTGATACGCAGTATTTT.

The genes are TRBV7-9 and TRBJ1-1, with D unclear. Trimming took 5 bases from V and 2 from J, leaving 9 bases between them. Germline CDR1 is SEHNR and CDR2 is FQNEAQ (reference sequence). The CDR3 is 13 amino acids. The CDR3 DNA reads TGTGCCAGCAGCCCTGATCTAAACACTGAAGCTTTCTTT. Translated: CASSPDLNTEAFF.

This rearrangement joins TRBV5-6 to TRBJ2-7; D not resolved. Germline CDR1 and CDR2: SGHDT and YYEEEE. Trimming shortened V by 4 bases and J by 2 bases, and 19 bases separated the two germline ends. This CDR3 spans 16 amino acids. CDR3 protein: CASSLTTHQTPYEQYF. CDR3 DNA: TGTGCCAGCAGCCTCACCACTCATCAAACCCCCTACGAGCAGTACTTC.

The sample holds a few counts of this clone. Written as DNA, the CDR3 is TGTGCCAGCAGTCCCCATTATGAGCAGTTCTTC. It yields the protein CASSPHYEQFF. The chain links TRBV28 to TRBJ2-1; the D is unclear. V shed 5 bases and J shed 8 bases, with 7 bases lying between them. The length of the CDR3 is 11 residues. Germline CDR1 reads MDHEN; CDR2 reads SYDVKM.

This clone showed up just a few times. The chain links TRBV5-6 to TRBJ2-1, with 7 positions matching TRBD2. This CDR3 has 14 amino acids. Germline CDR1 reads SGHDT; CDR2 reads YYEEEE. V lost 6 bases to trimming and J lost 7 bases; unmatched junction nucleotides: 10. In DNA, the CDR3 is TGTGCCAGCATCCTTGCGGGAGTGAGGAATGAGCAGTTCTTC. Residues: CASILAGVRNEQFF.

V gene TRBV19 combines with J gene TRBJ1-3; D is possibly TRBD1 (6 bases). The CDR3 has 13 residues. V was clipped by 4 bases and J by 6 bases, with 10 bases between them. Germline V lookup: CDR1 LNHDA, CDR2 SQIVND (reference sequence). The CDR3 loop is CASSKRGPNTIYF. As DNA, the CDR3 is TGTGCCAGTAGTAAGCGGGGGCCAAACACCATATATTTT. Filled out from reference TRBV19 and TRBJ1-3, the complete variable domain reads DGGITQSPKYLFRKEGQNVTLSCEQNLNHDAMYWYRQDPGQGLRLIYYSQIVNDFQKGDIAEGYSVSREKKESFPLTVTSAQKNPTAFYLCASSKRGPNTIYFGEGSWLTVV.

This chain joins TRBV29-1 and TRBJ2-1; D ambiguous. Germline assignment: CDR1 SQVTM and CDR2 ANQGSEA. V gave up 3 bases and J gave up 14 bases, with 20 bases separating them. The CDR3 covers 13 residues. The CDR3 here is CSVEQPPLDQEFF. In DNA form, the CDR3 reads TGCAGCGTTGAGCAACCCCCCCTGGATCAGGAGTTCTTC.

J is TRBJ2-2 and V is TRBV2; D not certain. Germline values: CDR1 SNHLY, CDR2 FYNNEI. V was clipped by 6 bases and J by 7 bases, with 6 bases between them. The CDR3 contains 11 residues. The CDR3 protein is CASRVSGELFF. The DNA for the CDR3 is TGTGCCAGCAGGGTTAGCGGGGAGCTGTTTTTT.

This sequence joins TRBV7-6 and TRBJ2-1, with 7 bases identical to TRBD1. J lost 0 bases, V lost 5 bases, and 4 bases had no gene match. The CDR3 is 15 residues long. Per germline, CDR1 SGHVS and CDR2 FNYEAQ. The CDR3 here is CASSEGQSSYNEQFF. DNA for the CDR3: TGTGCCAGCAGCGAGGGACAGAGCTCCTACAATGAGCAGTTCTTC. Complete variable domain (other parts from reference TRBV7-6 and TRBJ2-1): GAGVSQSPRYKVTKRGQDVALRCDPISGHVSLYWYRQALGQGPEFLTYFNYEAQQDKSGLPNDRFSAERPEGSISTLTIQRTEQRDSAMYRCASSEGQSSYNEQFFGPGTRLTVL.

The chain carries TRBV5-1 and TRBJ2-1, with 10 bases fitting TRBD2. Germline values: CDR1 SGHRS, CDR2 YFSETQ. The CDR3 is 14 residues long. Trimming removed 0 bases from V and 13 bases from J; junction bases left unmatched: 7. The CDR3 reads CASSLASSGRGQFF. The CDR3, as DNA: TGCGCCAGCAGCTTGGCCAGCAGCGGGAGGGGACAGTTCTTC.

The chain uses TRBV7-3 and TRBJ2-7; 8 bases map to TRBD1. Germline V CDR1 and CDR2: SGHTA, FQGTGA. J gave up 4 bases and V 4 bases, and 9 bases lay outside the gene matches. The CDR3 is made up of 15 amino acids. The DNA for the CDR3 is TGTGCCAGCAGCTCCGGACAGGGTAGTGCTTACGAGCAGTACTTC. It translates to CASSSGQGSAYEQYF.

The CDR3 nucleotides read TGTGCCTGGAGTGGACTGGGACAGGGTCGCGGAAAACTGTTTTTT. Amino acids: CAWSGLGQGRGKLFF. The chain carries TRBV30 and TRBJ1-4, with 9 bases matching TRBD1. CDR1 and CDR2 from the germline V gene are GTSNPN and SVGIG (reference sequence). Trimming removed 1 base from V and 10 bases from J; junction bases left unmatched: 10. This CDR3 has 15 residues.

This chain uses TRBV7-6 with TRBJ2-5; no reliable D call. CDR3 length: 14 amino acids. Deletions cut 1 base from V and 1 base from J, with 7 bases between. The germline CDR1 and CDR2 sequences are SGHVS and FNYEAQ. The DNA for the CDR3 is TGTGCCAGCAGCTTAGAGACTTTCCAAGAGACCCAGTACTTC. Protein: CASSLETFQETQYF.

The gene calls are TRBV6-1 and TRBJ1-2; TRBD1 matches 7 bases. Germline values: CDR1 MNHNS, CDR2 SASEGT. Trimming took 4 bases from V and 2 from J; bases not matched to a gene: 10. This CDR3 comprises 16 residues. The CDR3 loop reads CASSVTGYPANYGYTF. For the CDR3, the DNA is TGTGCCAGCAGTGTGACAGGGTATCCAGCCAACTATGGCTACACCTTC.

This chain joins TRBV2 and TRBJ2-5, with 11 bases that match TRBD2. V was clipped by 8 bases and J by 3 bases; unmatched bases: 11. CDR1 is SNHLY, CDR2 FYNNEI, per germline. This CDR3 region has 16 residues. The CDR3 bases are TGTGCCAGCCGAGGGGTAGCGGGAGGGTGGGAAGAGACCCAGTACTTC. This encodes CASRGVAGGWEETQYF.

The gene calls are TRBV7-2 and TRBJ2-7; 7 bases match TRBD2. The length of the CDR3 is 15 residues. The germline V gene has CDR1 SGHTA and CDR2 FQGNSA. J was trimmed by 1 base and V by 6 bases; bases with no gene match: 9. The CDR3 region is CASRGLVRDSYEQYF. As DNA, the CDR3 is TGTGCCAGCAGAGGACTAGTCAGGGATTCCTACGAGCAGTACTTC.

This chain connects TRBV6-1 to TRBJ2-5, with D tentatively TRBD2 (5 bases). This CDR3 has 13 amino acids. V lost 5 bases, J lost 4 bases, and 11 bases lay in between. CDR1 is MNHNS and CDR2 is SASEGT in the germline V gene. In DNA form, the CDR3 reads TGTGCCAGCAGTATTCGGGGTAGAGAGACCCAGTACTTC. This codes for CASSIRGRETQYF.